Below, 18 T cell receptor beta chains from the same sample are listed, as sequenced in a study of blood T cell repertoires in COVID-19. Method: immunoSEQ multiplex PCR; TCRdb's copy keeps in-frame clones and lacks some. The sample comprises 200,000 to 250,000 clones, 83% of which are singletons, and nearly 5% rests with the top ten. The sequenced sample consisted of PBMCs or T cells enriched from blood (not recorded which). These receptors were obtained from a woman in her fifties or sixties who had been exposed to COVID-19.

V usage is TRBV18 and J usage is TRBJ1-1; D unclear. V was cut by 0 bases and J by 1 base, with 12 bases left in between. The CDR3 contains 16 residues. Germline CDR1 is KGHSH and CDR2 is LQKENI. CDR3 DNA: TGTGCCAGCTCACCACCGAGCTTCAGACAGAACACTGAAGCTTTCTTT. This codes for CASSPPSFRQNTEAFF.

The CDR3 DNA follows: TGTGCCAGCACCCTAAAGGGAGCGAACACCGGGGAGCTGTTTTTT. Amino acids: CASTLKGANTGELFF. The rearrangement uses TRBV6-6 and TRBJ2-2; a weak D match, TRBD2 (5 bases). The V gene's germline CDR1 is MNHNY and CDR2 SVGAGI (reference sequence). V shed 7 bases and J shed 0 bases, with 12 bases lying between them. The CDR3 spans 15 residues.

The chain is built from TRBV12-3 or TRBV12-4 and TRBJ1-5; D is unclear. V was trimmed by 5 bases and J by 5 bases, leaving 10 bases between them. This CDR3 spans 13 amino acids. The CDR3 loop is CASSGGGDQPQHF. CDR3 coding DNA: TGTGCCAGCAGTGGAGGTGGGGATCAGCCCCAGCATTTT.

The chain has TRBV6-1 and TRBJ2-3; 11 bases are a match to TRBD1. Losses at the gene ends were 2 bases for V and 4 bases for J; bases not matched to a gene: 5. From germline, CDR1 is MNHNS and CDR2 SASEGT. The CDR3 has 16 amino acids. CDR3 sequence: CASSEKGTGGPDTQYF. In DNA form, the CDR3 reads TGTGCCAGCAGTGAAAAAGGGACAGGGGGGCCAGATACGCAGTATTTT.

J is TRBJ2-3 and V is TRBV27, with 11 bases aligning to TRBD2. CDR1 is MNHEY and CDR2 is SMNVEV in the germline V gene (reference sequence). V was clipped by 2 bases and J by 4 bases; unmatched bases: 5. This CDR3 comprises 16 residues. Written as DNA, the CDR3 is TGTGCCAGCAGTTTAGTTAGCGGGGGGGCCGCAGATACGCAGTATTTT. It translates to CASSLVSGGAADTQYF.

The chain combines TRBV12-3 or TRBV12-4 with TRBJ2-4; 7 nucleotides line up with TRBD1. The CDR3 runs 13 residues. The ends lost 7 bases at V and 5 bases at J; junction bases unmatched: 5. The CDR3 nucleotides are TGTGCCAGCAACCCCCAGGGGGAAAACATTCAGTACTTC. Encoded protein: CASNPQGENIQYF.

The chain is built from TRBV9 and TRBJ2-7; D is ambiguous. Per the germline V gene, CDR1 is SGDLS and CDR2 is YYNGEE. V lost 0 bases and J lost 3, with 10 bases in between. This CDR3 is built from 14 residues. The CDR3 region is CASSVGPIDYEQYF. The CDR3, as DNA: TGTGCCAGCAGCGTAGGTCCGATAGACTACGAGCAGTACTTC.

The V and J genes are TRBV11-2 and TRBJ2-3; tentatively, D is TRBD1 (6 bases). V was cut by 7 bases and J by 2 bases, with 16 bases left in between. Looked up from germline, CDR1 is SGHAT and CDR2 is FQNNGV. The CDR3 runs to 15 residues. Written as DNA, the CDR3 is TGTGCCAGCACCCTGGGATTGGGGGCCACAGATACGCAGTATTTT. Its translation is CASTLGLGATDTQYF.

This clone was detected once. The CDR3 coding sequence is TGTGCCGTGAGGACTAGCGGCACAGATACGCAGTATTTT. Protein sequence: CAVRTSGTDTQYF. The rearrangement joins TRBV12-3 or TRBV12-4 to TRBJ2-3; 9 bases fit TRBD2. The CDR3 contains 13 residues. V lost 11 bases, J lost 1 base, and 4 bases stayed unmatched.

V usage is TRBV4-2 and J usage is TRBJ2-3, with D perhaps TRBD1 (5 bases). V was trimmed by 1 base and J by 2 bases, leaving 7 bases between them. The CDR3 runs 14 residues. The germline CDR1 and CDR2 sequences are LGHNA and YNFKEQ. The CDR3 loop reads CASSQADTTDTQYF. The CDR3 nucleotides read TGTGCCAGCAGCCAAGCGGACACCACAGATACGCAGTATTTT.

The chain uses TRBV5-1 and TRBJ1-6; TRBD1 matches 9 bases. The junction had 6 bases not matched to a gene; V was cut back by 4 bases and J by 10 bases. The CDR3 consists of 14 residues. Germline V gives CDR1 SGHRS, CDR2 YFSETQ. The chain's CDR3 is CASSGGQGESPLHF. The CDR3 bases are TGCGCCAGCAGCGGGGGACAGGGAGAATCACCCCTCCACTTT.

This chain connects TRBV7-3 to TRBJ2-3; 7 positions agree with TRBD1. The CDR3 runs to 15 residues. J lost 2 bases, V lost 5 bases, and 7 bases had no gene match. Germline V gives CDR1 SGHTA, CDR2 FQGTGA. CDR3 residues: CASSASGQNTDTQYF. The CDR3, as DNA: TGTGCCAGCAGCGCATCGGGACAGAACACAGATACGCAGTATTTT.

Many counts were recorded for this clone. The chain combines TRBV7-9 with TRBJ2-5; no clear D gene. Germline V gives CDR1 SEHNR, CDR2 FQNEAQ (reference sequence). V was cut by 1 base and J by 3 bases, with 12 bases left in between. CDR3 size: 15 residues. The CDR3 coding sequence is TGTGCCAGCAGCTTAGGGCCAACCGCTGAAGAGACCCAGTACTTC. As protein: CASSLGPTAEETQYF.

For the CDR3, the DNA is TGTGCCAGTAGCGCCACTAATCAGCCCCAGCATTTT. Protein: CASSATNQPQHF. The chain is built from TRBV19 and TRBJ1-5, with no clear D. V was cut by 6 bases and J by 4 bases, with 7 bases left in between. Germline V gives CDR1 LNHDA, CDR2 SQIVND (reference sequence). The CDR3 contains 12 residues.

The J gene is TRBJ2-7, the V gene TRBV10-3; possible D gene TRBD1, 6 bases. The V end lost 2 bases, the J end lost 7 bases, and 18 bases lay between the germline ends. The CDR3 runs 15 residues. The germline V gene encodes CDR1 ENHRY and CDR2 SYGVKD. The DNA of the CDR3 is TGTGCCATCAGTGAGGGGGGCTGGGGAAGAGGGGAGCAGTACTTC. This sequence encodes CAISEGGWGRGEQYF.

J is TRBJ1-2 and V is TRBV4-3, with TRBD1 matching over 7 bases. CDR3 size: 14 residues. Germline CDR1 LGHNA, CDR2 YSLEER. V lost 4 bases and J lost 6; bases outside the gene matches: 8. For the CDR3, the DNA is TGCGCCAGCAGCCTTCTCCAGGGGGGAGATGGCTACACCTTC. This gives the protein CASSLLQGGDGYTF.

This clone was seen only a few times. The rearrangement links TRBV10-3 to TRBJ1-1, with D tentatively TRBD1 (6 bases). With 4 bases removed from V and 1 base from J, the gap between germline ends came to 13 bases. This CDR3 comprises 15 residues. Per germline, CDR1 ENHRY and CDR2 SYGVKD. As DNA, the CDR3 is TGTGCCATCAGTGCGTCCAGGGGCAGGAACACTGAAGCTTTCTTT. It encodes CAISASRGRNTEAFF.

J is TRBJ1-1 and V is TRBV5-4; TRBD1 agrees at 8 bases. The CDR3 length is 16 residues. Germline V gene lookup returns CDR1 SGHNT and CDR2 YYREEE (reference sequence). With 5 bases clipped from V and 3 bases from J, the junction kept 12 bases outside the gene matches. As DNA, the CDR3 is TGTGCCAGCAGGCCCCGGTGGGACAGGCGAGACACTGAAGCTTTCTTT. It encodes CASRPRWDRRDTEAFF.